One sample yielded the 32 T cell receptor beta chains listed below, sequenced in a study of T-cell memory formation after mild COVID-19 (dated by TCRdb to the early 2020s). Libraries were made using 5' RACE. TCRdb lists the instrument as Illumina NovaSeq 6000. Using fastp trimming at Q25 and MiXCR clonotype assembly, TCRdb reanalyzed the public sequencing data and kept in-frame beta chains. Merged by CDR3 protein, the rows form single entries marked with the most common genes and DNA. The sample profile shows some 440,000 distinct CDR3 sequences; roughly 23% of them were found once. The ten largest clones represent approximately 12% of the sample. The sample consisted of PBMCs or a T cell subset sorted from them (not recorded which). These receptors were collected from an adult woman who had mild COVID-19 (a few samples of this study predate the infection). The sample titles of this study are shuffled in the database, so cell type and time point are left out; the donor was told from shared clones.

The J gene is TRBJ1-6, the V gene TRBV4-3; 7 positions agree with TRBD1. CDR1 LGHNA and CDR2 YSLEER come from the germline V gene. Trimming removed 0 bases from V and 5 bases from J; junction bases left unmatched: 4. The CDR3 has 16 amino acids. CDR3 protein: CASSQESQGNNSPLHF. Written as DNA, the CDR3 is TGCGCCAGCAGCCAAGAGTCACAGGGGAATAATTCACCCCTCCACTTT.

The table lists this clonotype with a few counts. The chain employs TRBV20-1 and TRBJ2-7; no firm D call. This CDR3 comprises 13 residues. Trimming pared 2 bases from V and 4 bases from J, leaving 12 bases between. Per the germline V gene, CDR1 is DFQATT and CDR2 is SNEGSKA (reference sequence). CDR3 loop: CSARRINSYEQYF. For the CDR3, the DNA is TGCAGTGCTAGAAGGATCAACAGTTACGAGCAGTACTTC.

V gene TRBV30 combines with J gene TRBJ1-1, with 9 bases lining up with TRBD1. In germline, CDR1 is GTSNPN, CDR2 SVGIG (reference sequence). The J segment lost 5 bases and the V segment lost 2 bases, leaving 6 bases of the junction unmatched. The CDR3 is 14 amino acids. CDR3 sequence (DNA): TGTGCCTGGAGTTCGGACAGGGGTTGGACTGAAGCTTTCTTT. This codes for CAWSSDRGWTEAFF.

This clonotype came up many times. The chain links TRBV4-3 to TRBJ2-3; TRBD2 is a possible D gene (5 bases). V lost 3 bases and J lost 0, with 16 bases in between. Germline V CDR1 and CDR2: LGHNA, YSLEER. The CDR3 loop spans 17 amino acids. The chain's CDR3 is CASSQARGRASTDTQYF. The CDR3 DNA reads TGCGCCAGCAGCCAGGCGCGAGGGCGGGCTAGCACAGATACGCAGTATTTT.

This chain connects TRBV24-1 to TRBJ2-1; no clear D gene. V dropped 2 bases and J dropped 8 bases, with 6 bases sitting between them. The germline CDR1 and CDR2 sequences are KGHDR and SFDVKD. This CDR3 region has 12 residues. DNA of the CDR3: TGTGCCACCAGTGATTATGGAGATGAGCAGTTCTTC. It specifies CATSDYGDEQFF.

This clonotype has only a few counts. Here the CDR3 DNA reads TGCGCCAGCAGCTTTGGACTAGCGGGGGGCTCCTACAATGAGCAGTTCTTC. Translation gives CASSFGLAGGSYNEQFF. The chain recombines TRBV5-1 with TRBJ2-1; 14 bases align to TRBD2. Germline V lookup: CDR1 SGHRS, CDR2 YFSETQ. Germline trimming cut 2 bases from V and 0 bases from J; bases unmatched to any gene: 1. This CDR3 has 17 residues.

The chain joins TRBV5-1 to TRBJ2-7, with D perhaps TRBD2 (6 bases). The germline V gene encodes CDR1 SGHRS and CDR2 YFSETQ. Trimming removed 3 bases at V and 0 bases at J, with 16 bases between. The CDR3 sequence is 16 residues long. The CDR3 DNA reads as TGCGCCAGCAGCTGGAGTGGGGGAGGCCACTCCTACGAGCAGTACTTC. Translated: CASSWSGGGHSYEQYF.

This clonotype has a handful of counts. The gene calls are TRBV29-1 and TRBJ1-1, with 9 bases fitting TRBD1. There are 13 residues in the CDR3. Germline CDR1 and CDR2: SQVTM and ANQGSEA. V shed 5 bases, J shed 3 bases, and the junction held 4 bases outside the gene matches. The CDR3 reads CSVTGGGDTEAFF. In DNA, the CDR3 is TGCAGCGTTACAGGGGGCGGCGACACTGAAGCTTTCTTT. Complete variable domain (other parts from reference TRBV29-1 and TRBJ1-1): SAVISQKPSRDICQRGTSLTIQCQVDSQVTMMFWYRQQPGQSLTLIATANQGSEATYESGFVIDKFPISRPNLTFSTLTVSNMSPEDSSIYLCSVTGGGDTEAFFGQGTRLTVV.

This clonotype was detected only a few times. The chain recombines TRBV7-8 with TRBJ2-3, with 7 positions matching TRBD2. Per the germline V gene, CDR1 is SGHVS and CDR2 is FQNEAQ. Trimming took 6 bases from V and 2 from J; bases not matched to a gene: 8. This CDR3 has 15 residues. This CDR3 reads CASRPLADLTDTQYF. The CDR3 nucleotides read TGTGCCAGCAGGCCGCTAGCGGACCTCACAGATACGCAGTATTTT.

The V call is TRBV7-6, the J call TRBJ2-4, with 12 nucleotides matching TRBD2. V trimming: 5 bases; J trimming: 1 base; junction bases outside the gene matches: 6. Germline V gene sequence: CDR1 SGHVS, CDR2 FNYEAQ. This CDR3 has 17 residues. CDR3 protein: CASSPRTSGVAKNIQYF. CDR3 bases: TGTGCCAGCAGCCCCAGGACTAGCGGGGTTGCCAAAAACATTCAGTACTTC.

This clonotype came up a few times. V usage is TRBV3-1 and J usage is TRBJ2-3; 15 bases line up with TRBD2. There are 17 residues in the CDR3. The germline V gene encodes CDR1 LGHDT and CDR2 YNNKEL (reference sequence). Trimming took 2 bases from V and 10 from J; bases not matched to a gene: 10. For the CDR3, the DNA is TGTGCCAGCAGCCAACCCTCGGGACTAGCGGGAGGTGAGGCGCAGTATTTT. Its translation: CASSQPSGLAGGEAQYF.

This clonotype was counted a few times. The chain recombines TRBV20-1 with TRBJ2-1, with 7 positions matching TRBD1. The CDR3 has 15 residues. Unmatched junction bases numbered 3, after V lost 1 base and J lost 0 bases. From germline, CDR1 is DFQATT and CDR2 SNEGSKA (reference sequence). CDR3 region: CSARVQGDSYNEQFF. In DNA, the CDR3 is TGCAGTGCTAGAGTGCAGGGGGACTCCTACAATGAGCAGTTCTTC.

In its sample, this clonotype was seen a few times. The chain couples TRBV11-2 to TRBJ1-5, with a tentative D call TRBD1 (5 bases). The CDR3 runs to 14 residues. Trimming removed 5 bases from V and 7 bases from J, with 15 bases in between. Per the germline V gene, CDR1 is SGHAT and CDR2 is FQNNGV. The CDR3 sequence is CASSRGTVSQPQHF. The CDR3 DNA is TGTGCCAGCAGCCGAGGGACTGTTAGCCAGCCCCAGCATTTT.

Here the CDR3 reads CASSLEGWPDMSYEQYF. CDR3 DNA: TGTGCCAGCAGTTTAGAAGGTTGGCCAGATATGTCTTACGAGCAGTACTTC. The V call is TRBV12-3 or TRBV12-4, the J call TRBJ2-7; D gene uncertain. The germline V and J ends were trimmed by 1 base and 4 bases, with 20 bases remaining between them. CDR3 size: 17 residues.

This clonotype turned up a few times. The V gene is TRBV11-3, the J gene TRBJ2-1; possibly TRBD2 for D (6 bases). Trimming pared 5 bases from V and 4 bases from J, leaving 18 bases between. The CDR3 runs to 16 residues. CDR1 and CDR2 (germline): SGHNT, YENEEA. The CDR3 DNA follows: TGTGCCAGCAGCCAAAGGGTGTGGGGGGAATACAATGAGCAGTTCTTC. This encodes CASSQRVWGEYNEQFF.

This clonotype showed up many times. The chain couples TRBV4-1 to TRBJ2-3; TRBD1 matches at 9 bases. This CDR3 contains 15 residues. CDR1 MGHRA and CDR2 YSYEKL come from the germline V gene. V shed 0 bases, J shed 10 bases, and the junction held 8 bases outside the gene matches. CDR3 bases: TGCGCCAGCAGCCAAGACGCCGGGACAGGGAGTCCGCAGTATTTT. It codes for CASSQDAGTGSPQYF.

The chain is built from TRBV27 and TRBJ2-3; 10 bases agree with TRBD1. V shed 1 base, J shed 6 bases, and the junction held 4 bases outside the gene matches. The germline V gene encodes CDR1 MNHEY and CDR2 SMNVEV (reference sequence). The CDR3 spans 15 residues. CDR3 DNA sequence: TGTGCCAGCAGTTTATTTGACAGGGGGCTGGATACGCAGTATTTT. Protein product: CASSLFDRGLDTQYF.

This clonotype has a handful of counts. The rearrangement links TRBV6-4 to TRBJ2-7, with D possibly matching TRBD2 (5 bases). V lost 4 bases and J 1 base, leaving 29 bases between the germline ends. Germline lookup yields CDR1 MRHNA and CDR2 SNTAGT. CDR3 length: 20 residues. The CDR3 nucleotides read TGTGCCAGCAGTGCCCACGAGGGTTTCGGGTCCCCCCTAAGGTCCTACGAGCAGTACTTC. Amino acid sequence: CASSAHEGFGSPLRSYEQYF.

This chain uses TRBV27 with TRBJ1-2; 7 nucleotides line up with TRBD1. The CDR3 has 15 amino acids. Germline values: CDR1 MNHEY, CDR2 SMNVEV (reference sequence). Trimming removed 6 bases from V and 1 base from J; junction bases left unmatched: 8. CDR3: CASSPVDRSNYGYTF. Written as DNA, the CDR3 is TGTGCCAGCAGCCCCGTGGACAGGAGTAACTATGGCTACACCTTC.

The chain combines TRBV19 with TRBJ1-1; D unclear. The ends were cut back, 1 base at V and 4 bases at J, with 13 bases in the middle. CDR1 is LNHDA, CDR2 SQIVND, per germline (reference sequence). The length of the CDR3 is 15 residues. CDR3 protein: CASSIAPESGTEAFF. The CDR3 region has the DNA TGTGCCAGTAGTATAGCACCCGAAAGTGGCACTGAAGCTTTCTTT.

This clonotype was observed a few times. The genes are TRBV20-1 and TRBJ1-2, with D perhaps TRBD1 (5 bases). V gave up 0 bases and J gave up 7 bases, with 15 bases separating them. The CDR3 sequence is 14 residues long. Germline V CDR1 and CDR2: DFQATT, SNEGSKA (reference sequence). CDR3 nucleotides: TGCAGTGCTAGAGATTTTCGGGGGGTTAGTGGCTACACCTTC. Translated: CSARDFRGVSGYTF.

The chain employs TRBV6-2 or TRBV6-3 and TRBJ2-2; tentatively, D is TRBD2 (6 bases). CDR1 is MNHEY and CDR2 is SVGEGT in the germline V gene. Trimming pared 6 bases from V and 3 bases from J, leaving 11 bases between. This CDR3 comprises 14 residues. CDR3 nucleotides: TGTGCCAGCAGCCAGGGACTTTACACCGGGGAGCTGTTTTTT. Residues: CASSQGLYTGELFF.

This clonotype was found many times. The chain combines TRBV7-2 with TRBJ2-7; D possibly corresponds to TRBD2 (6 bases). The CDR3 contains 13 residues. Germline assignment: CDR1 SGHTA and CDR2 FQGNSA. Trimming removed 4 bases at V and 4 bases at J, with 11 bases between. The CDR3: CASSSRRAYEQYF. The CDR3 bases are TGTGCCAGCAGCTCTAGGAGGGCTTACGAGCAGTACTTC.

The V and J genes are TRBV5-1 and TRBJ2-5; 7 nucleotides line up with TRBD1. The CDR3 has 15 amino acids. CDR1 is SGHRS, CDR2 YFSETQ, per germline. V trimming: 4 bases; J trimming: 4 bases; junction bases outside the gene matches: 10. As DNA, the CDR3 is TGCGCCAGCAGCGGGCAGTCCCGGGACAGAGAGACCCAGTACTTC. Translating gives CASSGQSRDRETQYF. Based on the CDR3 plus reference TRBV5-1 and TRBJ2-5, the full variable domain is KAGVTQTPRYLIKTRGQQVTLSCSPISGHRSVSWYQQTPGQGLQFLFEYFSETQRNKGNFPGRFSGRQFSNSRSEMNVSTLELGDSALYLCASSGQSRDRETQYFGPGTRLLVL.

This chain links TRBV5-1 with TRBJ1-6; D gene ambiguous. The CDR3 spans 15 residues. Germline values: CDR1 SGHRS, CDR2 YFSETQ. Trimming left V 5 bases short and J 0 bases short, with 9 bases between. The CDR3 loop is CASRMESSYNSPLHF. CDR3 DNA sequence: TGCGCCAGCAGAATGGAGAGCTCCTATAATTCACCCCTCCACTTT. The complete variable domain, with remaining parts taken from reference TRBV5-1 and TRBJ1-6, reads KAGVTQTPRYLIKTRGQQVTLSCSPISGHRSVSWYQQTPGQGLQFLFEYFSETQRNKGNFPGRFSGRQFSNSRSEMNVSTLELGDSALYLCASRMESSYNSPLHFGNGTRLTVT.

This clonotype has only a few counts. The chain is built from TRBV2 and TRBJ2-7; D is perhaps TRBD1 or TRBD2 (5 bases each). The CDR3 runs to 15 residues. The germline V gene encodes CDR1 SNHLY and CDR2 FYNNEI. The ends were cut back, 2 bases at V and 3 bases at J, with 14 bases in the middle. CDR3 amino acids: CASSERAGTYYEQYF. DNA for the CDR3: TGTGCCAGCAGTGAACGGGCAGGGACCTACTACGAGCAGTACTTC. Together with reference TRBV2 and TRBJ2-7, the CDR3 gives the full variable domain: EPEVTQTPSHQVTQMGQEVILRCVPISNHLYFYWYRQILGQKVEFLVSFYNNEISEKSEIFDDQFSVERPDGSNFTLKIRSTKLEDSAMYFCASSERAGTYYEQYFGPGTRLTVT.

This clonotype has just a few counts. The chain combines TRBV20-1 with TRBJ1-6; the D gene is possibly TRBD1 (5 bases). Trimming took off 6 bases at V and 0 bases at J, with 18 bases between the two ends. Germline V gene sequence: CDR1 DFQATT, CDR2 SNEGSKA (reference sequence). The length of the CDR3 is 17 residues. CDR3 loop: CSALGDRARSYNSPLHF. For the CDR3, the DNA is TGCAGTGCCCTGGGTGACAGAGCCCGCTCCTATAATTCACCCCTCCACTTT.

This clonotype was seen a handful of times. The chain joins TRBV6-1 to TRBJ2-7; D is unclear. The CDR3 is made up of 12 amino acids. CDR1 is MNHNS, CDR2 SASEGT, per germline. The V gene lost 8 bases and the J gene lost 1 base, with 9 bases spanning the gap. The CDR3 coding sequence is TGTGCCAGCCCTTCCCCATCCTACGAGCAGTACTTC. Protein: CASPSPSYEQYF.

The gene calls are TRBV29-1 and TRBJ2-3; the D is unclear. Germline values: CDR1 SQVTM, CDR2 ANQGSEA. The V end was cut by 4 bases, the J end by 3 bases, with 14 bases between. The CDR3 length is 14 residues. CDR3 amino acids: CSVGVKARTDTQYF. The DNA for the CDR3 is TGCAGCGTTGGGGTGAAGGCGAGGACAGATACGCAGTATTTT.

This clonotype was picked up a small number of times. This chain links TRBV5-4 with TRBJ2-7; 7 bases fit TRBD1. Germline V gives CDR1 SGHNT, CDR2 YYREEE (reference sequence). The V gene end was trimmed by 4 bases and the J gene end by 10 bases; junction bases not matched to a gene: 11. This CDR3 comprises 13 residues. The CDR3 sequence is CASSRILGTDQYF. The CDR3 DNA is TGTGCCAGCAGCCGGATCCTCGGGACAGATCAGTACTTC.

A few counts support this clonotype. The rearrangement uses TRBV6-1 and TRBJ2-3; D remains ambiguous. This CDR3 spans 17 amino acids. Germline V gene data show CDR1 as MNHNS and CDR2 as SASEGT. V lost 0 bases to trimming and J lost 1 base, with 14 bases between them. DNA for the CDR3: TGTGCCAGCAGTGAAGCGTTCATAATGTTAGGCACAGATACGCAGTATTTT. Its protein product is CASSEAFIMLGTDTQYF.

The table lists this clonotype with a few counts. The rearrangement joins TRBV18 to TRBJ2-5; TRBD1 agrees at 7 bases. Trimming took 3 bases from V and 0 from J; bases not matched to a gene: 4. The germline CDR1 and CDR2 sequences are KGHSH and LQKENI. The CDR3 sequence is 15 residues long. CDR3 DNA: TGTGCCAGCTCACCCGGGACAGAGTACCAAGAGACCCAGTACTTC. It encodes CASSPGTEYQETQYF.